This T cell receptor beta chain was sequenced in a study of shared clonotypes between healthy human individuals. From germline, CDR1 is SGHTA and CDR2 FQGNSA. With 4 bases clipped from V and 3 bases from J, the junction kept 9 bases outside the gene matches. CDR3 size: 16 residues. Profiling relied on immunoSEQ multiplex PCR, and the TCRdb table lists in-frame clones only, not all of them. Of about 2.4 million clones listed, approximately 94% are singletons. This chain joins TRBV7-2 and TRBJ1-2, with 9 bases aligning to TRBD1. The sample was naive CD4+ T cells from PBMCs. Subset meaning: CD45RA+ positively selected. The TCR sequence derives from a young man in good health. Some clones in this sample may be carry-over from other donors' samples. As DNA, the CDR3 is TGTGCCAGCAGCTCGACAGGGGGGTCAGGGTACTATGGCTACACCTTC. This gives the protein CASSSTGGSGYYGYTF.